The next 25 T cell receptor beta chains were all read from a single sample in a study of long-term antiretroviral therapy in people with HIV. With survey level as its setting, the immunoSEQ assay was v3.0. TCRdb's copy holds only in-frame clones and misses some; the assay was immunoSEQ multiplex PCR. Of approximately 26,000 clones in the sample, roughly 89% were seen once. The sample in question was unsorted PBMCs, obtained 0.4 years after starting antiretroviral therapy. The receptors derive from a man between 18 and 29 years old with HIV.

This chain links TRBV10-3 with TRBJ1-3; 8 nucleotides agree with TRBD1. Germline CDR1 and CDR2: ENHRY and SYGVKD. This CDR3 has 17 residues. J was trimmed by 2 bases and V by 3 bases; bases with no gene match: 9. This chain's CDR3 is CAISEKSRTGTGNTIYF. The CDR3 DNA reads TGTGCCATCAGTGAAAAGAGTAGGACAGGGACTGGAAACACCATATATTTT.

This clone was counted only a few times. The chain carries TRBV19 and TRBJ1-4; 7 nucleotides line up with TRBD1. Looked up from germline, CDR1 is LNHDA and CDR2 is SQIVND (reference sequence). The trim removed 4 bases at V and 5 bases at J, leaving 7 bases unmatched. The CDR3 sequence is 15 residues long. The CDR3 DNA reads TGTGCCAGTAGTAACCGGGACAGACAAAATGAAAAACTGTTTTTT. Translation: CASSNRDRQNEKLFF.

V and J are TRBV5-6 and TRBJ2-1; 9 bases are a match to TRBD2. This CDR3 is 15 amino acids long. Germline CDR1 is SGHDT and CDR2 is YYEEEE. Trimming cost V 3 bases and J 8 bases; bases outside gene matches: 9. The CDR3 sequence: CASSYSGGPRDEQFF. The DNA of the CDR3 is TGTGCCAGCAGCTATAGCGGGGGACCCAGGGATGAGCAGTTCTTC.

DNA for the CDR3: TGTGCCAGCAGTTCGGGACAGGGAACAACCGGGGAGCTGTTTTTT. Translation gives CASSSGQGTTGELFF. The chain carries TRBV7-2 and TRBJ2-2; 9 bases agree with TRBD1. Germline CDR1 reads SGHTA; CDR2 reads FQGNSA. The CDR3 spans 15 residues. Trimming cost V 6 bases and J 5 bases; bases outside gene matches: 7.

In this sample, this clone turned up a few times. The CDR3 coding sequence is TGTGCCACCCATCCGGGCACTGAAGCTTTCTTT. It codes for CATHPGTEAFF. The chain carries TRBV19 and TRBJ1-1, with D unresolved. Trimming pared 10 bases from V and 4 bases from J, leaving 10 bases between. The CDR3 loop spans 11 amino acids. The germline gives CDR1 LNHDA, CDR2 SQIVND (reference sequence).

The chain employs TRBV6-5 and TRBJ1-1, with 9 bases fitting TRBD1. CDR3 length: 15 residues. Germline V gene sequence: CDR1 MNHEY, CDR2 SVGAGI. Germline trimming cut 5 bases from V and 4 bases from J; bases unmatched to any gene: 8. The CDR3 coding sequence is TGTGCCAGCAGTCCAGGGACAGGGAGTTTCACTGAAGCTTTCTTT. Translation: CASSPGTGSFTEAFF.

The chain recombines TRBV19 with TRBJ2-3; D perhaps matches TRBD2 (5 bases). The germline V gene has CDR1 LNHDA and CDR2 SQIVND (reference sequence). This CDR3 is built from 14 residues. V shed 7 bases and J shed 6 bases, with 17 bases lying between them. As DNA, the CDR3 is TGTGCCAGTACTTTAAGCGGAAACGGGGATACGCAGTATTTT. Protein product: CASTLSGNGDTQYF.

The chain is built from TRBV28 and TRBJ2-3; 8 positions agree with TRBD2. Per germline, CDR1 MDHEN and CDR2 SYDVKM. V was pared by 6 bases and J by 8 bases, with 16 bases of the junction left unmatched. The CDR3 is 16 residues long. In DNA form, the CDR3 reads TGTGCCAGCAGCTCAATAATACGGGAGGGCCGGGGTACGCAGTATTTT. This gives the protein CASSSIIREGRGTQYF.

This clone was observed once. V is TRBV5-8 and J is TRBJ1-5; D unresolved. The CDR3 runs 16 residues. The V gene lost 4 bases and the J gene lost 2 bases, with 16 bases spanning the gap. Germline CDR1 is SGHTS and CDR2 is YDEGEE. The CDR3 reads CASSLVSGIGNQPQHF. The CDR3 DNA follows: TGTGCCAGCAGCCTTGTTAGCGGGATCGGCAATCAGCCCCAGCATTTT.

The chain is built from TRBV10-3 and TRBJ2-7, with 9 bases matching TRBD1. The trim removed 3 bases at V and 1 base at J, leaving 4 bases unmatched. The CDR3 loop spans 15 amino acids. The germline V gene has CDR1 ENHRY and CDR2 SYGVKD. CDR3 sequence: CAISDMGTGSYEQYF. CDR3 in DNA: TGTGCCATCAGTGATATGGGGACAGGGTCCTACGAGCAGTACTTC.

The chain joins TRBV4-3 to TRBJ2-1, with D perhaps matching TRBD1 (6 bases). Germline V gene sequence: CDR1 LGHNA, CDR2 YSLEER. The CDR3 extends over 14 amino acids. The V and J ends lost 0 bases and 8 bases respectively, with 11 bases between them. Here the CDR3 reads CASSQESEGDEQFF. In DNA, the CDR3 is TGCGCCAGCAGCCAAGAATCCGAGGGGGATGAGCAGTTCTTC.

V usage is TRBV5-1 and J usage is TRBJ2-7; 12 bases agree with TRBD2. The CDR3 has 17 amino acids. The J segment lost 6 bases and the V segment lost 2 bases, leaving 12 bases of the junction unmatched. Germline V gene sequence: CDR1 SGHRS, CDR2 YFSETQ. The CDR3 DNA follows: TGCGCCAGCAGCTTCCTCCGCCCTAGCGGGGGGGCCCTCGAGCAGTACTTC. Translated: CASSFLRPSGGALEQYF.

The rearrangement uses TRBV27 and TRBJ1-4; no definite D call. The ends were cut back, 2 bases at V and 3 bases at J, with 19 bases in the middle. CDR3 length: 18 amino acids. From germline, CDR1 is MNHEY and CDR2 SMNVEV (reference sequence). The CDR3 nucleotides are TGTGCCAGCAGTTTAAGGCCCGCATTTTGGGCCCCTAATGAAAAACTGTTTTTT. It translates to CASSLRPAFWAPNEKLFF.

This clone has a single count. This chain connects TRBV12-2 to TRBJ2-7; TRBD1 is the table's D call and was not checked against the DNA. TRBV12-2 corresponds to a pseudogene. The CDR3 is made up of 17 amino acids. This CDR3 reads CASRLNAQRDTTYEQYF. In DNA form, the CDR3 reads TGTGCAAGTCGCTTAAACGCACAACGGGACACCACCTACGAGCAGTACTTC.

The chain recombines TRBV9 with TRBJ2-7; TRBD2 matches 9 bases. V was clipped by 0 bases and J by 4 bases; unmatched bases: 14. Looked up from germline, CDR1 is SGDLS and CDR2 is YYNGEE. CDR3 size: 18 residues. The chain's CDR3 is CASSVGGLAPSTGYEQYF. The CDR3 nucleotides are TGTGCCAGCAGCGTAGGGGGACTAGCACCCTCGACCGGATACGAGCAGTACTTC.

The V call is TRBV7-9, the J call TRBJ2-1; D gene uncertain. The CDR3 totals 12 residues. V lost 5 bases and J lost 8, with 10 bases in between. Per the germline V gene, CDR1 is SEHNR and CDR2 is FQNEAQ (reference sequence). This CDR3 is CASSRYFDEQFF. CDR3 DNA sequence: TGTGCCAGCAGCCGCTACTTCGATGAGCAGTTCTTC.

The chain recombines TRBV7-2 with TRBJ1-1; the D gene is possibly TRBD1 (6 bases). The CDR3 totals 18 residues. Trimming took 1 base from V and 6 from J, leaving 24 bases between them. Germline CDR1 and CDR2: SGHTA and FQGNSA. CDR3 amino acids: CASSLERRQAGKEAEAFF. The DNA of the CDR3 is TGTGCCAGCAGCTTAGAGAGACGACAGGCGGGAAAGGAGGCTGAAGCTTTCTTT.

The chain carries TRBV15 and TRBJ2-1; no clear D. Per germline, CDR1 LNHNV and CDR2 YYDKDF (reference sequence). V shed 3 bases and J shed 7 bases, with 16 bases lying between them. The CDR3 contains 15 residues. CDR3 amino acids: CATSSGQILGNEQFF. As DNA, the CDR3 is TGTGCCACCAGCAGCGGGCAGATCCTCGGGAATGAGCAGTTCTTC.

V gene TRBV27 combines with J gene TRBJ2-1, with 7 bases lining up with TRBD1. In germline, CDR1 is MNHEY, CDR2 SMNVEV (reference sequence). The CDR3 runs to 13 residues. V gave up 7 bases and J gave up 9 bases; unmatched junction bases: 9. CDR3 coding DNA: TGTGCCAGCACCGCAGTAGGGGGCAGTGAGCAGTTCTTC. Encoded protein: CASTAVGGSEQFF.

This clone was seen a few times. The chain recombines TRBV6-6 with TRBJ2-7; 8 bases match TRBD1. Germline-derived CDR1 and CDR2 are MNHNY and SVGAGI (reference sequence). CDR3 size: 13 residues. V trimming: 4 bases; J trimming: 6 bases; junction bases outside the gene matches: 5. The CDR3 region is CASSSIDRGEQYF. The DNA for the CDR3 is TGTGCCAGCAGTTCTATCGACAGGGGCGAGCAGTACTTC.

This rearrangement joins TRBV9 to TRBJ2-7; 7 bases match TRBD1. Germline CDR1 is SGDLS and CDR2 is YYNGEE. J was trimmed by 3 bases and V by 0 bases; bases with no gene match: 6. This CDR3 is 15 amino acids long. The CDR3 region is CASSVGQGVSYEQYF. CDR3 nucleotides: TGTGCCAGCAGCGTAGGACAGGGAGTTAGCTACGAGCAGTACTTC.

This sequence joins TRBV11-2 and TRBJ1-5; D is perhaps TRBD1 (5 bases). Germline V gene lookup returns CDR1 SGHAT and CDR2 FQNNGV. V lost 5 bases to trimming and J lost 2 bases, with 13 bases between them. The CDR3 runs 15 residues. The CDR3 spells CASSPGARGNQPQHF. The CDR3 nucleotides are TGTGCCAGCAGCCCCGGGGCTAGGGGCAATCAGCCCCAGCATTTT.

The CDR3 loop reads CASSPNRPGQGNPFLYGYTF. Written as DNA, the CDR3 is TGTGCCAGCTCACCAAACAGACCCGGACAGGGAAATCCGTTCCTCTATGGCTACACCTTC. V and J are TRBV18 and TRBJ1-2, with 8 positions matching TRBD1. This CDR3 comprises 20 residues. With 2 bases clipped from V and 4 bases from J, the junction kept 21 bases outside the gene matches. The germline V gene has CDR1 KGHSH and CDR2 LQKENI.

This chain uses TRBV12-5 with TRBJ2-2, with D unclear. V gave up 3 bases and J gave up 6 bases, with 14 bases separating them. CDR3 size: 15 residues. Germline CDR1 LGHNT, CDR2 FRNRAP. CDR3 in amino acids: CASGFRQGFAGELFF. In DNA form, the CDR3 reads TGTGCTAGTGGTTTTCGTCAAGGGTTCGCCGGGGAGCTGTTTTTT.

This clone was recorded a few times. The V call is TRBV7-6, the J call TRBJ1-5; D not resolved. Per germline, CDR1 SGHVS and CDR2 FNYEAQ. The CDR3 length is 14 residues. V was trimmed by 2 bases and J by 3 bases, leaving 8 bases between them. CDR3 in amino acids: CASSLLGINQPQHF. CDR3 DNA sequence: TGTGCCAGCAGCTTATTGGGCATCAATCAGCCCCAGCATTTT.